This TCR beta chain was profiled in a study of cytomegalovirus exposure and HLA in healthy donors. General observations from the study: It was reported that TCR beta sequences correctly inferred the HLA-A and HLA-B alleles for most subjects.

A remark on this clone: Its specificity is unknown.

Primers: 60 Vbeta forward and 13 Jbeta reverse. Profiled with immunoSEQ multiplex PCR; TCRdb holds only in-frame clones, not every one. Of about 200,000 clones listed, approximately 83% are singletons. The sequenced sample consisted of PBMCs. This TCR was sampled from a boy aged 2 to 9 in good health and CMV-seronegative.

The CDR3 sequence is CASSFYGLAGGEQFF. Written as DNA, the CDR3 is TGTGCCAGCAGCTTTTACGGACTAGCGGGGGGTGAGCAGTTCTTC. The chain couples TRBV7-2 to TRBJ2-1; TRBD2 agrees at 14 bases. V lost 3 bases, J lost 9 bases, and 4 bases stayed unmatched. Germline V gives CDR1 SGHTA, CDR2 FQGNSA. The CDR3 covers 15 residues.